One sample yielded the 5 T cell receptor beta chains listed below, sequenced in a study of blood T cell repertoires in COVID-19 (TCRdb year 2020). Preparation of the library involved the immunoSEQ multiplex PCR assay. The immuneACCESS repertoire file appears here via TCRdb, limited to in-frame rearrangements. These files lack a portion of the clones; in checked studies, under half of the deficit traces to unresolved V genes, and the cause of the others is not known. The sample contains more than 300,000 clones, approximately 90% of them found a single time. The ten largest clonotypes hold more than 0.95% of the sample. Sequencing input: PBMCs or T cells enriched from blood (not recorded which). The receptors were sampled from a woman under 30 who had recovered from COVID-19.

In DNA, the CDR3 is TGTGCCAGCAGCCAAGATTTTAAGAACACTGAAGCTTTCTTT. The encoded protein is CASSQDFKNTEAFF. This chain links TRBV4-2 with TRBJ1-1; no clear D gene. CDR3 length: 14 residues. V lost 0 bases, J lost 1 base, and 6 bases lay in between. The V gene's germline CDR1 is LGHNA and CDR2 YNFKEQ.

The table lists this clone with a few counts. CDR3 sequence reads: CASTGTTGTYGYTF. The CDR3 DNA is TGTGCCAGCACCGGAACGACAGGAACCTATGGCTACACCTTC. The chain uses TRBV25-1 and TRBJ1-2; D is possibly TRBD1 (6 bases). The V and J ends lost 7 bases and 4 bases respectively, with 16 bases between them. The CDR3 is 14 residues long. Germline V gene sequence: CDR1 MGHDK, CDR2 SYGVNS.

The V and J genes are TRBV9 and TRBJ1-1; the D is unclear. Germline CDR1 reads SGDLS; CDR2 reads YYNGEE. The CDR3 totals 13 residues. V lost 4 bases, J lost 4 bases, and 11 bases lay in between. The CDR3 is CASSPGAGTEAFF. The CDR3 DNA reads as TGTGCCAGCAGCCCTGGTGCGGGCACTGAAGCTTTCTTT.

V and J are TRBV19 and TRBJ2-1, with D perhaps matching TRBD2 (6 bases). Deletions cut 4 bases from V and 2 bases from J, with 9 bases between. The CDR3 loop spans 14 amino acids. Per the germline V gene, CDR1 is LNHDA and CDR2 is SQIVND (reference sequence). The CDR3 nucleotides read TGTGCCAGTAGTAAGACTAGTCCCTACAATGAGCAGTTCTTC. It specifies CASSKTSPYNEQFF.

The gene calls are TRBV7-9 and TRBJ2-2; 12 bases are shared with TRBD1. Germline V lookup: CDR1 SEHNR, CDR2 FQNEAQ (reference sequence). This CDR3 has 16 amino acids. The J segment lost 7 bases and the V segment lost 4 bases, leaving 7 bases of the junction unmatched. The CDR3 here is CASSWGTGGRGGELFF. In nucleotides, the CDR3 is TGTGCCAGCAGCTGGGGGACAGGGGGCAGAGGCGGGGAGCTGTTTTTT.